A selection of T cell receptor beta chains follows, all from one sample in a study of T cell changes during pregnancy in multiple sclerosis. The protocol was immunoSEQ multiplex PCR, while the TCRdb copy is restricted to in-frame clones and leaves out a portion. The table includes 79,000 or so clones, about 91% detected once. Specimen: peripheral blood, collected in the first trimester of pregnancy. The source of these receptors is a female donor in good health, enrolled as a control in a pregnancy study. CDR3s include the opening cysteine and the closing phenylalanine or tryptophan. D genes are given only for firm matches. Rows may omit the clone size; those that give it use once, few, many or a size class.

few	TRBV9	TRBD2	TRBJ2-2	CASGPSGGTTGELFF	TGTGCCAGCGGCCCTAGCGGGGGGACCACCGGGGAGCTGTTTTTT
.	TRBV7-2	TRBD1	TRBJ2-6	CASSRDRGLSGANVLTF	TGTGCCAGCAGTCGGGACAGGGGGCTGTCAGGGGCCAACGTCCTGACTTTC
.	TRBV27	TRBD2	TRBJ2-2	CASSLLERGAYTGELFF	TGTGCCAGCAGTTTATTAGAGCGGGGGGCCTACACCGGGGAGCTGTTTTTT
few	TRBV11-2	TRBD1	TRBJ1-2	CASTGTGQLYGYTF	TGTGCCAGCACCGGGACGGGACAGCTATATGGCTACACCTTC
.	TRBV4-3	TRBD1	TRBJ2-3	CASSRGQGVDTQYF	TGCGCCAGCAGCCGCGGACAGGGGGTAGATACGCAGTATTTT
.	TRBV10-1	.	TRBJ1-1	CASNPAGGFTEAFF	TGCGCCAGCAACCCGGCTGGAGGGTTCACTGAAGCTTTCTTT
.	TRBV7-2	TRBD1	TRBJ1-5	CASSLGGQGLQPQHF	TGTGCCAGCAGCTTAGGGGGACAGGGCTTACAGCCCCAGCATTTT
once	TRBV9	.	TRBJ2-2	CASSVALTGELFF	TGTGCCAGCAGCGTAGCCCTCACCGGGGAGCTGTTTTTT
.	TRBV19	.	TRBJ1-4	CASSIRGEKLFF	TGTGCCAGTAGTATTAGGGGGGAAAAACTGTTTTTT
.	TRBV19	TRBD2	TRBJ2-1	CASSISGTSGYNEQFF	TGTGCCAGTAGTATATCGGGGACTAGCGGATACAATGAGCAGTTCTTC
once	TRBV4-3	TRBD1	TRBJ2-1	CASSHPYRDRGSYNEQFF	TGCGCCAGCAGCCATCCCTACCGGGACAGGGGCTCCTACAATGAGCAGTTCTTC
.	TRBV19	TRBD1	TRBJ1-1	CASSKDRDGTEAFF	TGTGCCAGTAGTAAGGACAGGGATGGCACTGAAGCTTTCTTT
.	TRBV9	TRBD1	TRBJ2-2	CASSQGTGGTGELFF	TGTGCCAGCAGCCAAGGGACAGGGGGCACCGGGGAGCTGTTTTTT
.	TRBV18	.	TRBJ1-3	CASSPDSTGNTIYF	TGTGCCAGCTCCCCGGACAGCACTGGAAACACCATATATTTT
.	TRBV18	.	TRBJ1-2	CASSEGLGGNYGYTF	TGTGCCAGCTCAGAAGGGCTCGGGGGTAACTATGGCTACACCTTC
.	TRBV4-2	TRBD2	TRBJ2-5	CASSQAIRASGGQETQYF	TGTGCCAGCAGCCAGGCGATTAGGGCTAGCGGTGGCCAAGAGACCCAGTACTTC
.	TRBV7-2	TRBD2	TRBJ2-2	CASSFGLAETGELFF	TGTGCCAGCAGCTTCGGACTAGCGGAAACCGGGGAGCTGTTTTTT
.	TRBV11-2	.	TRBJ2-7	CASGPVFEQYF	TGTGCCAGCGGGCCAGTCTTCGAGCAGTACTTC
.	TRBV6-1	TRBD1	TRBJ1-1	CASSGQGPEAFF	TGTGCCAGCAGTGGACAGGGGCCTGAAGCTTTCTTT
.	TRBV29-1	TRBD1	TRBJ1-2	CSVVIDRGRAF	TGCAGCGTTGTGATCGACAGGGGGCGCGCCTTC
once	TRBV29-1	.	TRBJ2-5	CSVRSGQETQYF	TGCAGCGTCCGGAGTGGGCAAGAGACCCAGTACTTC
.	TRBV5-1	.	TRBJ1-5	CASSPDSNQPQHF	TGCGCCAGCAGCCCAGATAGCAATCAGCCCCAGCATTTT
.	TRBV28	.	TRBJ1-2	CASSSYGYTF	TGTGCCAGCAGCTCCTATGGCTACACCTTC
.	TRBV21-1	.	TRBJ2-7	CASTSNSPYEQYF	TGTGCCAGCACGTCGAACAGCCCCTACGAGCAGTACTTC
.	TRBV5-4	TRBD1	TRBJ2-2	CASSLARDRGTGELFF	TGTGCCAGCAGCTTGGCCCGGGACAGAGGCACCGGGGAGCTGTTTTTT
.	TRBV27	TRBD1	TRBJ1-2	CASSSYRDRENYGYTF	TGTGCCAGCAGTTCCTACCGGGACAGGGAGAACTATGGCTACACCTTC